Below are 25 T cell receptor beta chains sequenced from a single sample in a study of T cell repertoires in cytomegalovirus infection (dated by TCRdb to between 2018 and 2021). TCRdb shows the sequencer as Illumina HiSeq 1500. Using fastp at Q25 and MiXCR, TCRdb reprocessed the public reads and kept productive beta chains. When rows share a CDR3 protein, they turn into one entry using the most common DNA and genes. Here the sample has a few hundred thousand distinct CDR3 sequences; about a quarter occur a single time. Of the sample, 13% falls within the top ten clones. Input material: PBMCs. The source is a human donor in good health (CMV status not recorded). Some clones in this sample may be carry-over from other donors' samples.

CDR3 in DNA: TGTGCCAGCAGTTTATCGCCAGCGGGAGTCGCAGAGACCCAGTACTTC. Translating it yields CASSLSPAGVAETQYF. The chain joins TRBV28 to TRBJ2-5, with 8 bases that match TRBD2. Germline assignment: CDR1 MDHEN and CDR2 SYDVKM. With 1 base clipped from V and 4 bases from J, the junction kept 8 bases outside the gene matches. The CDR3 extends over 16 amino acids.

This clonotype was seen a few times. The rearrangement links TRBV12-3 or TRBV12-4 to TRBJ1-5; 8 bases align to TRBD1. The V segment lost 4 bases and the J segment 3 bases; nucleotides outside the gene matches: 5. The length of the CDR3 is 15 residues. This chain's CDR3 is CASSSPDRANQPQHF. The DNA for the CDR3 is TGTGCCAGCAGTTCCCCGGACAGGGCCAATCAGCCCCAGCATTTT.

The chain uses TRBV5-4 and TRBJ2-5; TRBD1 aligns across 9 bases. The germline V gene has CDR1 SGHNT and CDR2 YYREEE (reference sequence). J was trimmed by 5 bases and V by 2 bases; bases with no gene match: 4. CDR3 length: 14 residues. For the CDR3, the DNA is TGTGCCAGCAGCTTACAGGGGGCAGTGGAGACCCAGTACTTC. Protein: CASSLQGAVETQYF. Full variable domain (rest looked up from reference TRBV5-4 and TRBJ2-5): ETGVTQSPTHLIKTRGQQVTLRCSSQSGHNTVSWYQQALGQGPQFIFQYYREEENGRGNFPPRFSGLQFPNYSSELNVNALELDDSALYLCASSLQGAVETQYFGPGTRLLVL.

J is TRBJ2-1 and V is TRBV18, with a possible D match to TRBD2 (5 bases). The germline gives CDR1 KGHSH, CDR2 LQKENI. CDR3 length: 15 amino acids. Trimming took off 3 bases at V and 10 bases at J, with 19 bases between the two ends. CDR3 amino acids: CASSPRTDERGEQFF. The CDR3 bases are TGTGCCAGCTCACCCCGGACTGACGAGCGCGGAGAGCAGTTCTTC.

The CDR3 DNA is TGTGCCAGCAGCCAAGATTTCAGGGGCACCGGGGAGCTGTTTTTT. It specifies CASSQDFRGTGELFF. The chain links TRBV14 to TRBJ2-2; D is perhaps TRBD1 (6 bases). The V gene lost 0 bases and the J gene lost 4 bases, with 9 bases spanning the gap. CDR3 length: 15 residues. In germline, CDR1 is SGHDN, CDR2 FVKESK.

Ten or more counts support this clonotype. The chain uses TRBV7-2 and TRBJ2-1; 12 bases match TRBD2. The CDR3 loop spans 14 amino acids. CDR1 SGHTA and CDR2 FQGNSA come from the germline V gene. Trimming removed 3 bases from V and 12 bases from J; junction bases left unmatched: 6. The CDR3 DNA is TGTGCCAGCAGCTTCCTAGCGGGGGGGCAAGGGCAGTTCTTC. Encoded protein: CASSFLAGGQGQFF. Supplemented by reference TRBV7-2 and TRBJ2-1, the full variable domain reads GAGVSQSPSNKVTEKGKDVELRCDPISGHTALYWYRQSLGQGLEFLIYFQGNSAPDKSGLPSDRFSAERTGGSVSTLTIQRTQQEDSAVYLCASSFLAGGQGQFFGPGTRLTVL.

The rearrangement joins TRBV23-1 to TRBJ2-5, with 7 bases fitting TRBD2. TRBV23-1 is an open reading frame whose function is uncertain. The CDR3 sequence is 14 residues long. The V segment lost 5 bases and the J segment 4 bases; nucleotides outside the gene matches: 7. CDR3 protein: CASSKTRESETQYF. The CDR3 nucleotides are TGCGCCAGCAGTAAGACGCGGGAGTCAGAGACCCAGTACTTC.

At least ten counts were recorded for this clonotype. V is TRBV12-5 and J is TRBJ2-5; no clear D gene. The CDR3 is made up of 14 amino acids. V dropped 1 base and J dropped 2 bases, with 8 bases sitting between them. In germline, CDR1 is LGHNT, CDR2 FRNRAP. CDR3 region: CASGLGASQETQYF. In DNA form, the CDR3 reads TGTGCTAGTGGTTTGGGGGCTTCTCAAGAGACCCAGTACTTC. Using reference TRBV12-5 and TRBJ2-5 for the parts outside the CDR3, the full variable domain is DARVTQTPRHKVTEMGQEVTMRCQPILGHNTVFWYRQTMMQGLELLAYFRNRAPLDDSGMPKDRFSAEMPDATLATLKIQPSEPRDSAVYFCASGLGASQETQYFGPGTRLLVL.

This clonotype was picked up many times. The J gene is TRBJ2-5, the V gene TRBV7-2; unclear D gene. Between the trimmed V and J ends, which lost 3 bases and 5 bases, there was a span of 16 bases. Germline CDR1 is SGHTA and CDR2 is FQGNSA. The CDR3 consists of 15 residues. For the CDR3, the DNA is TGTGCCAGCAGCTTCGGGCGGTTCCCTGGGGAGACCCAGTACTTC. Translated, it gives CASSFGRFPGETQYF.

V usage is TRBV6-2 or TRBV6-3 and J usage is TRBJ2-2, with TRBD2 identical over 8 bases. With V trimmed by 6 bases and J by 8 bases, 8 bases remained unmatched. This CDR3 has 14 amino acids. CDR1 and CDR2 from the germline V gene are MNHEY and SVGEGT. Here the CDR3 reads CASSDGTRFGELFF. CDR3 sequence (DNA): TGTGCCAGCAGCGACGGGACTAGATTTGGGGAGCTGTTTTTT.

The chain's CDR3 is CSASPNGASYNEQFF. The CDR3 DNA reads TGCAGTGCTTCCCCAAATGGAGCTAGCTACAATGAGCAGTTCTTC. The gene calls are TRBV20-1 and TRBJ2-1; D is undetermined. Trimming removed 5 bases from V and 3 bases from J, with 17 bases in between. Germline V gene data show CDR1 as DFQATT and CDR2 as SNEGSKA (reference sequence). The CDR3 loop spans 15 amino acids.

This clonotype was counted between two and nine times. This chain uses TRBV27 with TRBJ1-3, with 11 bases fitting TRBD1. Germline V gives CDR1 MNHEY, CDR2 SMNVEV (reference sequence). V was clipped by 6 bases and J by 3 bases; unmatched bases: 4. The CDR3 spans 15 residues. CDR3 sequence reads: CASRDRGLLGNTIYF. CDR3 bases: TGTGCCAGCAGGGACAGGGGGCTACTTGGAAACACCATATATTTT.

This clonotype came up many times. In DNA, the CDR3 is TGTGCCAGCAGCTTAGAGGCCAGCACCACCATATATTTT. It yields the protein CASSLEASTTIYF. The rearrangement joins TRBV7-2 to TRBJ1-3; D remains unclear. CDR3 size: 13 residues. V lost 1 base, J lost 9 bases, and 10 bases lay in between. CDR1 SGHTA and CDR2 FQGNSA come from the germline V gene.

This clonotype was counted between two and nine times. The chain combines TRBV11-2 with TRBJ2-5; 8 bases match TRBD1. The V segment lost 1 base and the J segment 4 bases; nucleotides outside the gene matches: 8. CDR1 SGHAT and CDR2 FQNNGV come from the germline V gene. This CDR3 has 16 amino acids. The CDR3 DNA sequence: TGTGCCAGCAGCTTAGGGACAGGGCAATTTTTAGAGACCCAGTACTTC. Amino acids: CASSLGTGQFLETQYF.

The chain joins TRBV7-2 to TRBJ2-5, with TRBD1 matching 7 bases. CDR1 SGHTA and CDR2 FQGNSA come from the germline V gene. V shed 2 bases and J 5 bases; nucleotides not matched to a gene: 5. The CDR3 contains 14 residues. CDR3 sequence reads: CASSLYRGVETQYF. The CDR3 bases are TGTGCCAGCAGCTTATACAGGGGCGTGGAGACCCAGTACTTC.

Only a few counts were recorded for this clonotype. The CDR3 DNA reads as TGTGCCAGCCGCGGGGGGACGAGCTCCTACAATGAGCAGTTCTTC. As protein: CASRGGTSSYNEQFF. The chain links TRBV28 to TRBJ2-1; 8 nucleotides align to TRBD2. Germline lookup yields CDR1 MDHEN and CDR2 SYDVKM. This CDR3 comprises 15 residues. The V and J ends lost 8 bases and 0 bases, in that order; junction bases with no gene match: 6.

The genes are TRBV7-9 and TRBJ2-1, with 9 bases that match TRBD2. CDR1 SEHNR and CDR2 FQNEAQ come from the germline V gene (reference sequence). V dropped 5 bases and J dropped 0; count of bases not matched to a gene: 11. This CDR3 is built from 18 residues. The CDR3 is CASSQSPGLAHSYNEQFF. In nucleotides, the CDR3 is TGTGCCAGCAGCCAGTCACCGGGACTAGCACACTCCTACAATGAGCAGTTCTTC.

The chain is built from TRBV19 and TRBJ2-7, with a weak D call TRBD2 (6 bases). The CDR3 is made up of 13 amino acids. Germline values: CDR1 LNHDA, CDR2 SQIVND (reference sequence). V was trimmed by 5 bases and J by 4 bases, leaving 12 bases between them. In DNA, the CDR3 is TGTGCCAGTAGTGCCGGGACTTGGTACGAGCAGTACTTC. Protein: CASSAGTWYEQYF.

This clonotype was counted many times. The chain uses TRBV7-3 and TRBJ2-5; weak D call: TRBD1 (5 bases). Germline assignment: CDR1 SGHTA and CDR2 FQGTGA. V lost 3 bases and J 4 bases, leaving 15 bases between the germline ends. The length of the CDR3 is 15 residues. The CDR3 nucleotides read TGTGCCAGCAGCTTGGGGCTTATTTTTCCAGAGACCCAGTACTTC. It encodes CASSLGLIFPETQYF. Full variable domain (remainder filled in from reference TRBV7-3 and TRBJ2-5): GAGVSQTPSNKVTEKGKYVELRCDPISGHTALYWYRQSLGQGPEFLIYFQGTGAADDSGLPNDRFFAVRPEGSVSTLKIQRTERGDSAVYLCASSLGLIFPETQYFGPGTRLLVL.

J is TRBJ2-4 and V is TRBV25-1, with TRBD2 matching 15 bases. CDR3 size: 17 residues. Looked up from germline, CDR1 is MGHDK and CDR2 is SYGVNS. The V gene end was trimmed by 5 bases and the J gene end by 4 bases; junction bases not matched to a gene: 6. The CDR3 is CASSSGLAGGPKNIQYF. CDR3 sequence (DNA): TGTGCCAGCAGTTCCGGACTAGCGGGAGGGCCTAAAAACATTCAGTACTTC.

The chain has TRBV20-1 and TRBJ1-6, with TRBD1 matching 7 bases. With 6 bases clipped from V and 7 bases from J, the junction kept 9 bases outside the gene matches. Germline V CDR1 and CDR2: DFQATT, SNEGSKA (reference sequence). CDR3 length equals 14 residues. The CDR3 is CSAPREGQNSPLHF. The CDR3 nucleotides read TGCAGTGCCCCGAGGGAGGGACAGAATTCACCCCTCCACTTT.

The V call is TRBV25-1, the J call TRBJ2-5; TRBD2 agrees at 10 bases. After removal of 2 bases from V and 5 bases from J, the junction contained 11 bases not matched to a gene. The CDR3 runs 17 residues. The V gene's germline CDR1 is MGHDK and CDR2 SYGVNS. DNA for the CDR3: TGTGCCAGCAGTGAACTCCATGGAGCGGGAGGGGGGGAGACCCAGTACTTC. Protein product: CASSELHGAGGGETQYF.

CDR3 in DNA: TGTGCCAGCAGCTTTTGGGGGAGCGGGAGCACAGATACGCAGTATTTT. Protein sequence: CASSFWGSGSTDTQYF. This chain connects TRBV7-2 to TRBJ2-3, with D possibly matching TRBD2 (6 bases). Germline values: CDR1 SGHTA, CDR2 FQGNSA. This CDR3 is built from 16 residues. V gave up 3 bases and J gave up 0 bases, with 13 bases separating them.

This clonotype was detected only a few times. The chain carries TRBV6-2 or TRBV6-3 and TRBJ2-3; possible D gene TRBD2, 6 bases. The CDR3 consists of 14 residues. V shed 3 bases and J shed 5 bases, with 12 bases lying between them. Germline lookup yields CDR1 MNHEY and CDR2 SVGEGT. The CDR3 DNA reads as TGTGCCAGCAGTTATCCCCGGGGGAGAGATACGCAGTATTTT. Its protein product is CASSYPRGRDTQYF.

The sample holds many counts of this clonotype. V is TRBV11-2 and J is TRBJ2-5; D is undetermined. The CDR3 is 15 amino acids. Deletions cut 2 bases from V and 1 base from J, with 11 bases between. The germline gives CDR1 SGHAT, CDR2 FQNNGV. CDR3 DNA sequence: TGTGCCAGCAGCTTACACTCTGCCTCCCAAGAGACCCAGTACTTC. This gives the protein CASSLHSASQETQYF.